The 12 T cell receptor beta chains listed next were all sequenced from one sample in a study of blood T cell repertoires in COVID-19. Libraries were prepared by immunoSEQ multiplex PCR; TCRdb keeps only in-frame clonotypes and omits some of them. The data contain about 130,000 clones, roughly 84% of them singletons. What was sequenced was peripheral blood. Receptors originate from a woman aged 25 to 39 who had recovered from COVID-19.

This clone was picked up a small number of times. The chain carries TRBV3-1 (or the pseudogene TRBV3-2) and TRBJ1-2; D gene ambiguous. Deletions cut 0 bases from V and 2 bases from J, with 10 bases between. This CDR3 comprises 15 residues. Germline CDR1 is LGHDT and CDR2 is YNNKEL (reference sequence). DNA of the CDR3: TGTGCCAGCAGCCAAGATGAGGGTCGCAACTATGGCTACACCTTC. Translation: CASSQDEGRNYGYTF.

The V and J genes are TRBV7-2 and TRBJ1-2, with D maybe TRBD1 (6 bases). Germline V gene sequence: CDR1 SGHTA, CDR2 FQGNSA. V gave up 1 base and J gave up 8 bases, with 14 bases separating them. The CDR3 loop spans 14 amino acids. The DNA for the CDR3 is TGTGCCAGCAGCTTAGGGCAGGGGTACTGGGGCTACACCTTC. Amino acid sequence: CASSLGQGYWGYTF.

The table lists this clone with a few counts. The chain recombines TRBV2 with TRBJ1-4; possible D gene TRBD1, 6 bases. This CDR3 region has 15 residues. Trimming removed 5 bases at V and 3 bases at J, with 13 bases between. Per germline, CDR1 SNHLY and CDR2 FYNNEI. This chain's CDR3 is CASSPQGMANEKLFF. The CDR3 bases are TGTGCCAGCAGTCCTCAGGGGATGGCTAATGAAAAACTGTTTTTT. Filled out from reference TRBV2 and TRBJ1-4, the complete variable domain reads EPEVTQTPSHQVTQMGQEVILRCVPISNHLYFYWYRQILGQKVEFLVSFYNNEISEKSEIFDDQFSVERPDGSNFTLKIRSTKLEDSAMYFCASSPQGMANEKLFFGSGTQLSVL.

The genes are TRBV29-1 and TRBJ2-1; tentative D call: TRBD1 (6 bases). V was cut by 4 bases and J by 2 bases, with 24 bases left in between. The germline gives CDR1 SQVTM, CDR2 ANQGSEA. The CDR3 is 18 residues long. The CDR3 loop reads CSVGSPRGPGTTYNEQFF. DNA for the CDR3: TGCAGCGTTGGTTCCCCTAGGGGCCCCGGGACAACCTACAATGAGCAGTTCTTC.

The chain recombines TRBV29-1 with TRBJ2-7; 11 bases are a match to TRBD1. Trimming cost V 7 bases and J 4 bases; bases outside gene matches: 6. The CDR3 loop spans 13 amino acids. Germline V CDR1 and CDR2: SQVTM, ANQGSEA. The CDR3 spells CSASDRGQYEQYF. CDR3 bases: TGCAGCGCTTCGGACAGGGGGCAATACGAGCAGTACTTC.

The rearrangement uses TRBV2 and TRBJ2-5; 8 nucleotides match TRBD1. V dropped 8 bases and J dropped 2; count of bases not matched to a gene: 4. Germline-derived CDR1 and CDR2 are SNHLY and FYNNEI. The CDR3 is 13 residues long. In DNA, the CDR3 is TGTGCCAGCCAAGGACAGGGACAAGAGACCCAGTACTTC. It is translated as CASQGQGQETQYF.

The chain uses TRBV15 and TRBJ1-5; no reliable D call. This CDR3 has 13 residues. Trimming took off 0 bases at V and 7 bases at J, with 7 bases between the two ends. The V gene's germline CDR1 is LNHNV and CDR2 YYDKDF (reference sequence). CDR3 protein: CATSREGGQPQHF. The CDR3 DNA follows: TGTGCCACCAGCAGAGAGGGAGGGCAGCCCCAGCATTTT.

The J gene is TRBJ2-7, the V gene TRBV15; D gene ambiguous. This CDR3 has 16 amino acids. With 3 bases removed from V and 3 bases from J, the gap between germline ends came to 18 bases. Germline loops: CDR1 LNHNV, CDR2 YYDKDF (reference sequence). The CDR3 bases are TGTGCCACCAGCAGGCCAGGTGTCGGTTACGTCTACGAGCAGTACTTC. Protein sequence: CATSRPGVGYVYEQYF.

This clone was observed a few times. CDR3 sequence reads: CASSLDLATDTQYF. The CDR3 bases are TGTGCCAGCAGCTTAGACTTAGCCACAGATACGCAGTATTTT. The genes are TRBV11-1 and TRBJ2-3; D call uncertain. V lost 1 base and J lost 2, with 7 bases in between. Germline values: CDR1 SGHAT, CDR2 FQDESV (reference sequence). The CDR3 loop spans 14 amino acids.

This clone came up many times. The rearrangement uses TRBV7-8 and TRBJ1-6; D possibly corresponds to TRBD1 (6 bases). V shed 1 base and J shed 0 bases, with 13 bases lying between them. Germline CDR1 reads SGHVS; CDR2 reads FQNEAQ. The CDR3 is 18 amino acids. CDR3 protein: CASSLGTALGSYNSPLHF. CDR3 bases: TGTGCCAGCAGCTTAGGGACAGCCTTGGGCTCCTATAATTCACCCCTCCACTTT.

J is TRBJ1-5 and V is TRBV7-6; 8 positions agree with TRBD1. V lost 4 bases, J lost 2 bases, and 19 bases stayed unmatched. This CDR3 has 20 amino acids. The germline CDR1 and CDR2 sequences are SGHVS and FNYEAQ. CDR3 DNA sequence: TGTGCCAGCAGCTCATTCGTTGGGACAGGAGATTTCATGGGCAATCAGCCCCAGCATTTT. Translated, it gives CASSSFVGTGDFMGNQPQHF.

CDR3 sequence (DNA): TGTGCCAGCAGCTTCAGGGGGCGAAATTCACCCCTCCACTTT. Protein product: CASSFRGRNSPLHF. This sequence joins TRBV7-2 and TRBJ1-6; 8 nucleotides line up with TRBD1. Trimming cost V 3 bases and J 7 bases; bases outside gene matches: 2. The CDR3 runs 14 residues. Germline V gene lookup returns CDR1 SGHTA and CDR2 FQGNSA.